A selection of T cell receptor beta chains follows, all from one sample in a study of CD8 T cells in Susac syndrome. TCRdb processed the immunoSEQ multiplex PCR reads anew with MiXCR; each CDR3 protein has one entry. The table lists 170,000 or so distinct CDR3 sequences, about 96% of them singletons. The sequencing input was CD4+ T cells from PBMCs. The receptors derive from a human donor with Susac syndrome. Both conserved end residues are part of each CDR3.

v_call: TRBV27; cdr3_aa: CASSMRGDTQYF
v_call: TRBV20-1; cdr3_aa: CSASPGFTDTQYF
v_call: TRBV5-1; cdr3_aa: CASSFSLAEEDTQYF
v_call: TRBV28; cdr3_aa: CASSFGSSITGELFF
v_call: TRBV15; cdr3_aa: CATSRGALRSNQPQHF
v_call: TRBV5-4; cdr3_aa: CASSLPGRINIQYF
v_call: TRBV7-2; cdr3_aa: CASSPGQTQETQYF
v_call: TRBV5-4; cdr3_aa: CASSTPGNTIYF
v_call: TRBV30; cdr3_aa: CAHKSGSYEQYF
v_call: TRBV30; cdr3_aa: CAWSRLAEQFF
v_call: TRBV20-1; cdr3_aa: CSARPPGGPDTQYF
v_call: TRBV4-1; cdr3_aa: CASSPGLAGVLTGELFF
v_call: TRBV6-1; cdr3_aa: CASRAISGTSGISTDTQYF
v_call: TRBV2; cdr3_aa: CASRVGADNEQFF
v_call: TRBV25-1; cdr3_aa: CASSAGFEQFF
v_call: TRBV30; cdr3_aa: CAWSRSRASIGETQYF
v_call: TRBV12-3/TRBV12-4; cdr3_aa: CASSRQGDQPQHF
v_call: TRBV27; cdr3_aa: CASSLGRMNTEAFF
v_call: TRBV4-2; cdr3_aa: CASGTSGSNTGELFF
v_call: TRBV30; cdr3_aa: CAWSVSHSSYEQYF
v_call: TRBV15; cdr3_aa: CATSSDQETQYF
v_call: TRBV21-1; cdr3_aa: CASSKYGNGANVLTF
v_call: TRBV20-1; cdr3_aa: CSAGGEGGTQYF
v_call: TRBV2; cdr3_aa: CASSAPARTRVFF
v_call: TRBV9; cdr3_aa: CASSVLLNTEAFF
v_call: TRBV5-1; cdr3_aa: CASSLGDRHAGANVLTF
v_call: TRBV29-1; cdr3_aa: CSVVPDFQGTQYF
v_call: TRBV7-3; cdr3_aa: CASSSPLGTGTGELFF
v_call: TRBV20-1; cdr3_aa: CSARDLAGNTEAFF
v_call: TRBV6-1; cdr3_aa: CASSPDVWGASANNSPLHF
v_call: TRBV20-1; cdr3_aa: CSAGDYQETQYF
v_call: TRBV6-5; cdr3_aa: CASRPIPEGELFF
v_call: TRBV30; cdr3_aa: CAWSTGTLNEQFF
v_call: TRBV5-1; cdr3_aa: CASSLAWAGKNIQYF
v_call: TRBV29-1; cdr3_aa: CSGRQGQGTEAFF
v_call: TRBV28; cdr3_aa: CASSLITGSTEAFF
v_call: TRBV11-2; cdr3_aa: CASSTQGGTEAFF
v_call: TRBV20-1; cdr3_aa: CSAREPSYNEQFF
v_call: TRBV12-3/TRBV12-4; cdr3_aa: CASTPGTGIRSDGYTF
v_call: TRBV29-1; cdr3_aa: CSVGRGLTEAFF
v_call: TRBV29-1; cdr3_aa: CSSHREPGGYTF
v_call: TRBV18; cdr3_aa: CASSPKDRGEDEKLFF
v_call: TRBV12-3/TRBV12-4; cdr3_aa: CASSSGRGRGYTF
v_call: TRBV13; cdr3_aa: CASSRWGNEQFF
v_call: TRBV23-1; cdr3_aa: CASSQGETDPSGNTIYF
v_call: TRBV11-2; cdr3_aa: CASSKQGWYGYTF
v_call: TRBV6-1; cdr3_aa: CASSSVGLAGGSYNEQFF
v_call: TRBV3-1; cdr3_aa: CASSQGALFQPQHF
v_call: TRBV20-1; cdr3_aa: CSALRSGDEQFF
v_call: TRBV24-1; cdr3_aa: CATKGNTGELFF
v_call: TRBV5-4; cdr3_aa: CASSLGGGSADTQYF
v_call: TRBV27; cdr3_aa: CASSRNRDEQYF
v_call: TRBV5-6; cdr3_aa: CASSNRPYEQYF
v_call: TRBV6-2/TRBV6-3; cdr3_aa: CASSYGRGASGTDTQYF
v_call: TRBV5-1; cdr3_aa: CASSPLPLAGLTQETQYF
v_call: TRBV6-2/TRBV6-3; cdr3_aa: CASSYSPVNTEAFF
v_call: TRBV24-1; cdr3_aa: CATSGPGTGHGELFF
v_call: TRBV4-3; cdr3_aa: CASSQDFGGPLSNEQFF
v_call: TRBV28; cdr3_aa: CATQRNTEAFF
v_call: TRBV10-3; cdr3_aa: CAISESGGGTDTQYF